The source of this T cell receptor (beta chain) is a study of cytomegalovirus exposure and HLA in healthy donors. The PCR ran on 60 Vbeta and 13 Jbeta primers. Clones were sequenced by immunoSEQ multiplex PCR, and TCRdb holds only the in-frame ones, with some missing. This sample carries under 90,000 clones, around 78% of them seen once, and the ten largest clones take around 3.7%. The germline V gene encodes CDR1 SGHRS and CDR2 YFSETQ. The V segment lost 4 bases and the J segment 4 bases; nucleotides outside the gene matches: 11. This CDR3 comprises 16 residues. The sequenced sample consisted of PBMCs. This sequence joins TRBV5-1 and TRBJ1-3; TRBD1 agrees at 7 bases. This clonotype was obtained from a man aged 40-49 years in good health and CMV-seronegative. The CDR3 DNA follows: TGCGCCAGCAGCGAAATAGCCGGGACAGTCGGAAACACCATATATTTT. Its protein product is CASSEIAGTVGNTIYF.